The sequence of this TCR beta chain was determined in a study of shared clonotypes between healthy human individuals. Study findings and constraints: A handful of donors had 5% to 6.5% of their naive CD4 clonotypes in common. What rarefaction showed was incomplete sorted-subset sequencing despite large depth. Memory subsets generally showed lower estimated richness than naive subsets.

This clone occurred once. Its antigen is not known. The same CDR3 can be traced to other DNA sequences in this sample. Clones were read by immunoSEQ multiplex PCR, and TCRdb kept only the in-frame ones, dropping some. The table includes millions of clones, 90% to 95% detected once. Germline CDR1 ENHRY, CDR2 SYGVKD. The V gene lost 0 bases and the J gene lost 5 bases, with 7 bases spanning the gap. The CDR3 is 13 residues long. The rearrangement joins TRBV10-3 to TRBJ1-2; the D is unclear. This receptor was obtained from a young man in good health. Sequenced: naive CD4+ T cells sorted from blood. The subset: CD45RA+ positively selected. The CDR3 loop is CAISESDGYGYTF. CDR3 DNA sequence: TGTGCCATCAGTGAGTCGGATGGGTATGGCTACACCTTC.